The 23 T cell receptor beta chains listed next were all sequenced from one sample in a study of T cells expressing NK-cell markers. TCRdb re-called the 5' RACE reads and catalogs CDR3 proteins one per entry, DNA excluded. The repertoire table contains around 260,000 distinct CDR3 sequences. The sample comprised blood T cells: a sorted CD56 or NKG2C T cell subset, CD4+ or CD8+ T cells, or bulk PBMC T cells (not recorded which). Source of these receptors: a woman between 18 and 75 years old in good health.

The chain's CDR3 is CAWSFSGTHEQYF. The V gene is TRBV30, the J gene TRBJ2-7; TCRdb outputs TRBD1, but without DNA this stays unchecked. Germline CDR1 and CDR2: GTSNPN and SVGIG (reference sequence). This CDR3 is 13 amino acids long.

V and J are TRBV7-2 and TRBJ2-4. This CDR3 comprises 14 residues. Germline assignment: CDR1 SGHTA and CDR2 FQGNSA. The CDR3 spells CASSPQPQPNIQYF. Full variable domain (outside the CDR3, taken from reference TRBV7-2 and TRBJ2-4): GAGVSQSPSNKVTEKGKDVELRCDPISGHTALYWYRQSLGQGLEFLIYFQGNSAPDKSGLPSDRFSAERTGGSVSTLTIQRTQQEDSAVYLCASSPQPQPNIQYFGAGTRLSVL.

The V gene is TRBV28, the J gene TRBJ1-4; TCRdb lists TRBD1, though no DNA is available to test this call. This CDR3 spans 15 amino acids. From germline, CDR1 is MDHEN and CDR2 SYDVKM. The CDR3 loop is CASTRAGLGAEKLFF. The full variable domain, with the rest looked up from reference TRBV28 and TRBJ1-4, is DVKVTQSSRYLVKRTGEKVFLECVQDMDHENMFWYRQDPGLGLRLIYFSYDVKMKEKGDIPEGYSVSREKKERFSLILESASTNQTSMYLCASTRAGLGAEKLFFGSGTQLSVL.

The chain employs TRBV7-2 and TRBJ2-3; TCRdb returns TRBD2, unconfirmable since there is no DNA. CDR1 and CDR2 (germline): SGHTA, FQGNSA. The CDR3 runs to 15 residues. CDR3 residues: CASSSRAGWEDTQYF.

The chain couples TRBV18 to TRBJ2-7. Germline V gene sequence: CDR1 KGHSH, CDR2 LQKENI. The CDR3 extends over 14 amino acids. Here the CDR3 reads CASSLAGGYYEQYF.

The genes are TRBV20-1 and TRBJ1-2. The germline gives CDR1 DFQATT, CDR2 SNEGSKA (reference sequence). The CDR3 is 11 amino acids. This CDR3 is CSAKGSGGYTF.

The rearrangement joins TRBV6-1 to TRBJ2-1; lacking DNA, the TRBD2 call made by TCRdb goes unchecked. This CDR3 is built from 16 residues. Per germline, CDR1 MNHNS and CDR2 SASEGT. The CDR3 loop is CASSLTLVAGGFEQFF.

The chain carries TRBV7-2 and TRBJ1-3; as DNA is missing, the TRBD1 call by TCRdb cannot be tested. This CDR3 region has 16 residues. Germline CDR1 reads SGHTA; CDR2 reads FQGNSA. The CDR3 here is CASSQVGGYQRNTIYF.

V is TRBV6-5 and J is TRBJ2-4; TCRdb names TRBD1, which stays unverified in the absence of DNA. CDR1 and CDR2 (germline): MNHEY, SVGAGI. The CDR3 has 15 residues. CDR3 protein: CASSYPGQGSNIQYF.

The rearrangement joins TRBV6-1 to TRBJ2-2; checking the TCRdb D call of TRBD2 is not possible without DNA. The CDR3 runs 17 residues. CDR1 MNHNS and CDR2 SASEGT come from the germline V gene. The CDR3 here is CASSSRWGDGITGELFF.

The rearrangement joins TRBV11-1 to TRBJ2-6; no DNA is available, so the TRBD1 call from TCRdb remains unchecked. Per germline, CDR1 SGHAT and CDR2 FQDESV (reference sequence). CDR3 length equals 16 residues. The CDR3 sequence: CASSLGRVSGANVLTF. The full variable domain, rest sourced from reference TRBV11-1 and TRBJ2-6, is EAEVAQSPRYKITEKSQAVAFWCDPISGHATLYWYRQILGQGPELLVQFQDESVVDDSQLPKDRFSAERLKGVDSTLKIQPAELGDSAMYLCASSLGRVSGANVLTFGAGSRLTVL.

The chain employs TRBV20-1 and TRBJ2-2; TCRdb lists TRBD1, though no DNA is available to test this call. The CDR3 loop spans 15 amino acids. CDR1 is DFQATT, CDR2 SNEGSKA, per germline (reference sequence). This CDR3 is CSARDSGRGSGELFF.

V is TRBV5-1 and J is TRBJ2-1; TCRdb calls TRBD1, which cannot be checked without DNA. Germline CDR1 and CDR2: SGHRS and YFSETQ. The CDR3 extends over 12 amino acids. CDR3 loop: CASSLNPGEQFF.

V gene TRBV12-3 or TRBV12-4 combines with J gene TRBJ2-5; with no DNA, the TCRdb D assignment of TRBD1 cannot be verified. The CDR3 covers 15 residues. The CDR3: CASSSFGGTQETQYF.

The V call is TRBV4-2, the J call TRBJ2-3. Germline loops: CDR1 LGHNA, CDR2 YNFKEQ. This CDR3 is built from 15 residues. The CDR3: CASSQKATSTDTQYF.

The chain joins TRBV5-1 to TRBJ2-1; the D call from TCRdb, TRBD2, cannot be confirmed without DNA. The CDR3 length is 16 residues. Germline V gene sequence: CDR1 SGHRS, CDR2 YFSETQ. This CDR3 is CASSPTTSGRGNEQFF.

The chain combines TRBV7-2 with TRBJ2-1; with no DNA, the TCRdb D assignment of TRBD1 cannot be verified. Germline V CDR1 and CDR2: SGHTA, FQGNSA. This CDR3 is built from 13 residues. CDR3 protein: CASSLEVGQGGFF.

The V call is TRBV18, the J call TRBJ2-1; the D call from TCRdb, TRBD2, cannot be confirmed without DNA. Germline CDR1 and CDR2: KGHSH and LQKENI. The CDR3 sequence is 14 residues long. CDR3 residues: CASSPTLEGNEQFF.

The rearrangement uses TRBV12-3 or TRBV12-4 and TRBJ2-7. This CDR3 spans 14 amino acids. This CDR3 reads CASSQAGGAYEQYF.

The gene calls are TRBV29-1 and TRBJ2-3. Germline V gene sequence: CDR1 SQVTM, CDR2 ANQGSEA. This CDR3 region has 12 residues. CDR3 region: CSVELAADTQYF.

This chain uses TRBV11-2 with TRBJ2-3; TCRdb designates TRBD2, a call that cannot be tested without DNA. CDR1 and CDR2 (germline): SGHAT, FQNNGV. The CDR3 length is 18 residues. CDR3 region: CASSLWVGRRSSTDTQYF.

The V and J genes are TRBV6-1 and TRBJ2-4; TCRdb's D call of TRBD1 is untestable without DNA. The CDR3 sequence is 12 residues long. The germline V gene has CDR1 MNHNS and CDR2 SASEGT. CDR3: CASSERGLTKYF.

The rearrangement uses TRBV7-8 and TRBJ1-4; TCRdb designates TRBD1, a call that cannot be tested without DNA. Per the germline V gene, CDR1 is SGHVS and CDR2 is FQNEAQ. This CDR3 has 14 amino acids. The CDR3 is CASSFAGTAEKLFF.